The count of the clone carrying this TCR beta chain is one. The antigen remains unidentified. These data originate in a study of vaccination and CD4 T cells after COVID-19. Overall study context: The convalescents, six males and four females, included two who were Hispanic.

With the Oncomine TCR Beta short-read assay, DNA from cultured CD4+ T cells was sequenced. MiXCR, applied by TCRdb to the PCR reads, yields one record per CDR3 protein. The data show approximately 15,000 distinct CDR3 sequences, approximately 55% seen once. Treatment specified: approximately 9-day PBMC culture with coronavirus spike peptide pools or control peptides (ViraFEST assay). ViraFEST enlarged antigen-specific T cell populations with peptide pools and afterwards sequenced TCRs. The ends were cut back, 3 bases at V and 1 base at J, with 12 bases in the middle. Germline loops: CDR1 SGHAT, CDR2 FQDESV (reference sequence). CDR3 length: 15 residues.

This receptor was identified in a human donor who had recovered from COVID-19. Sequenced material: CD4+ T cells from blood, cultured in vitro, taken before SARS-CoV-2 vaccination. The V call is TRBV11-1, the J call TRBJ1-1, with D perhaps matching TRBD1 (5 bases). In nucleotides, the CDR3 is TGTGCCAGCAGCTTGCTCCAGGGTGAGAACACTGAAGCTTTCTTT. Translated: CASSLLQGENTEAFF.